This T cell receptor (beta chain) was captured by sequencing in a study of T-cell reconstitution after alpha-beta-depleted transplantation in children. Library preparation (for TCRbeta) was performed with unique molecular identifiers. MiXCR, applied by TCRdb to the PCR reads, yields one record per CDR3 protein. The sample consists of fewer than 1 million distinct CDR3 sequences, about 16% of them appearing once. Germline lookup yields CDR1 SNHLY and CDR2 FYNNEI. This CDR3 contains 13 residues. V lost 7 bases to trimming and J lost 0 bases, with 8 bases between them. Study-level results: It was reported that alpha-beta T cells came from several hundred expanded graft clones (about two months after transplant). Hyperexpanded clones declined; after one year, newly produced T cells mostly supplied diversity. TCRbeta diversity was high at day 60 in some patients (a result of surviving recipient T cells and thymic progenitors).

This clonotype has only a few counts. Antigen unknown. The specimen comprised PBMCs, mostly from graft donor cells, sampled 360 days after TCRalphabeta/CD19-depleted stem cell transplant. This sequence joins TRBV2 and TRBJ2-3; D unclear. The clonotype comes from a male patient younger than 18 who had a stem cell transplant for acute lymphoblastic leukemia, so the T cells may come from the graft donor. CDR3: CASMKLSTDTQYF. Written as DNA, the CDR3 is TGTGCCAGCATGAAGCTAAGCACAGATACGCAGTATTTT.